This is a list of T cell receptor beta chains from one sample in a study of T-cell reconstitution after alpha-beta-depleted transplantation in children. MiXCR, run by TCRdb on the PCR reads, gives a single entry per CDR3 protein. The sample comprises 300,000 to 400,000 distinct CDR3 sequences, about a quarter of which are singletons, and about 10% rests with the top ten. The source material was PBMCs, mostly from graft donor cells, sampled 180 days after TCRalphabeta/CD19-depleted stem cell transplant. These receptor sequences come from a male patient younger than 18 who had a stem cell transplant for acute lymphoblastic leukemia, so the T cells may come from the graft donor. Both conserved end residues are part of each CDR3. A D gene is named only where the DNA matches it firmly. Expanded clones get a size class; other rows say once, few or many, or leave the size out.

cdr3_nt | cdr3_aa | v_call | d_call | j_call | clone_size | cdr3_length
TGTGCCAGCACCCTTGTGAACTATAGCAATCAGCCCCAGCATTTT | CASTLVNYSNQPQHF | TRBV6-1 | . | TRBJ1-5 | . | 15
TGTGCCAGCAGTGAACCCACCTACTCTGGGGCCAACGTCCTGACTTTC | CASSEPTYSGANVLTF | TRBV2 | . | TRBJ2-6 | . | 16
TGTGCCAGCAGCCGACAGGGGGAGGGTGGCTACACCTTC | CASSRQGEGGYTF | TRBV25-1 | TRBD1 | TRBJ1-2 | many | 13
TGTGCCAGCAGCCAAGATTGGCAAAACAGACTCACTGAAGCTTTCTTT | CASSQDWQNRLTEAFF | TRBV4-2 | . | TRBJ1-1 | many | 16
TGCAGTGCTAGCCGCCAGGTCGGGAGGGTTTCAGATACGCAGTATTTT | CSASRQVGRVSDTQYF | TRBV20-1 | TRBD2 | TRBJ2-3 | few | 16
TGCAGTGCGGACGGGACGGATTCCTACGAGCAGTACTTC | CSADGTDSYEQYF | TRBV20-1 | . | TRBJ2-7 | . | 13
TGTGCCAGCAGCCCACAGGCGTATAGTGGAAACACCATATATTTT | CASSPQAYSGNTIYF | TRBV11-2 | . | TRBJ1-3 | . | 15
TGTGCCAGCAGCTTGGAAGCGGGACACTACAATGAGCAGTTCTTC | CASSLEAGHYNEQFF | TRBV5-4 | . | TRBJ2-1 | many | 15
TGTGCCACCAGCGGGACAGGGATCTCTGGGGCCAACGTCCTGACTTTC | CATSGTGISGANVLTF | TRBV24-1 | TRBD1 | TRBJ2-6 | few | 16
TGTGCCAGCAGTCCCCACGGTTACGAGCAGTACTTC | CASSPHGYEQYF | TRBV12-3/TRBV12-4 | . | TRBJ2-7 | . | 12
TGTGCTAGACGGCGGGAGGGGACTGGGGCCAACGTCCTGACTTTC | CARRREGTGANVLTF | TRBV12-5 | TRBD2 | TRBJ2-6 | few | 15
TGTGCCAGCAAGCCCAGCTCCTACAATGAGCAGTTCTTC | CASKPSSYNEQFF | TRBV6-1 | . | TRBJ2-1 | many | 13
TGTGCCAGCAGCTTAATTTTACAGGGGATGGAGACCCAGTACTTC | CASSLILQGMETQYF | TRBV11-1 | TRBD1 | TRBJ2-5 | . | 15
TGTGCCAGCAGTCTACCGGGACCAGGTGGCTACACCTTC | CASSLPGPGGYTF | TRBV6-5 | . | TRBJ1-2 | . | 13
TGCAGTGCCTCAAGCGGGAGTCTCTACGAGCAGTACTTC | CSASSGSLYEQYF | TRBV20-1 | TRBD2 | TRBJ2-7 | few | 13
TGTGCCAGCAGTTCTTATCCCCACTCCTACGAGCAGTACTTC | CASSSYPHSYEQYF | TRBV7-2 | . | TRBJ2-7 | many | 14
TGTGCCAGCTCACCACTCGGGAGTAGCAATCAGCCCCAGCATTTT | CASSPLGSSNQPQHF | TRBV18 | . | TRBJ1-5 | . | 15
TGCAGTGCTAGCCCGCTTACGCCGATACTTAACTATGGCTACACCTTC | CSASPLTPILNYGYTF | TRBV20-1 | . | TRBJ1-2 | . | 16
TGTGCCAGCAGTCCCGACACCCAAGAGACCCAGTACTTC | CASSPDTQETQYF | TRBV12-3/TRBV12-4 | . | TRBJ2-5 | many | 13
TGCGCCAGCAGCTTGGCCGGACAGGGGGCGCTGGTGTTTTCGGAGCAGTACTTC | CASSLAGQGALVFSEQYF | TRBV5-1 | TRBD1 | TRBJ2-7 | many | 18
TGCAGCGTTGTCTCTAGTCGGCAAGAGACCCAGTACTTC | CSVVSSRQETQYF | TRBV29-1 | . | TRBJ2-5 | . | 13
TGTGCCAGCAAGATAGGGGACCCCTACGAGCAGTACTTC | CASKIGDPYEQYF | TRBV6-1 | . | TRBJ2-7 | few | 13
TGTGCCAGCAGTATCAGAGGGGAGTTGGAGTACTTC | CASSIRGELEYF | TRBV27 | . | TRBJ2-7 | . | 12
TGTGCCAGCAGCGTAGGGACAGGTTATCAGCCCCAGCATTTT | CASSVGTGYQPQHF | TRBV9 | TRBD1 | TRBJ1-5 | . | 14